The clone carrying this T cell receptor (beta chain) was observed a handful of times. Its target is unknown. V lost 6 bases to trimming and J lost 5 bases; unmatched junction nucleotides: 5. The germline gives CDR1 DFQATT, CDR2 SNEGSKA (reference sequence). The CDR3 extends over 13 amino acids. These data originate in a study of CD8 T cells in ankylosing spondylitis. Findings and limits, study-wide: There was a TCR beta motif, made of several highly homologous variants, that appeared characteristic of ankylosing spondylitis blood. Within matched ankylosing spondylitis synovial fluid, disease-linked clones were reportedly significantly enriched. A CD8+ phenotype characterized the disease-linked clones, which were relatively rare in peripheral blood. Some motif variants were previously reported in reactive arthritis synovial fluid and blood.

Molecular-barcoded quantitative 5'-RACE produced these TCR beta libraries. TCRdb ran MiXCR on the 5' RACE reads and lists one entry per CDR3 protein. The table includes around 770,000 distinct CDR3 sequences, 10% to 15% detected once. The genes are TRBV20-1 and TRBJ1-4; 8 bases agree with TRBD1. This receptor was obtained from a male donor with ankylosing spondylitis. Input material: blood, either unsorted or a sorted T cell fraction (not recorded which). Here the CDR3 reads CSAPGQVNEKLFF. For the CDR3, the DNA is TGCAGTGCCCCGGGACAGGTGAATGAAAAACTGTTTTTT.